The clone carrying this T cell receptor (beta chain) was observed a single time. Antigen unknown. Specified treatment: around 19 received Ad26.COV2.S at low or high dose, single or two shots; about 5 received placebo; per-sample allocation not given. Samples were taken on day 63 after the first vaccine or placebo injection. The data belong to a study of Ad26.COV2.S vaccination and SARS-CoV-2 variants. This table comes from immunoSEQ multiplex PCR, and its TCRdb copy is limited to in-frame clones, with some not included. This table holds 350,000 to 450,000 clones, around 91% found once. The V gene's germline CDR1 is LGHDT and CDR2 YNNKEL (reference sequence). This CDR3 spans 18 amino acids. Trimming left V 0 bases short and J 1 base short, with 18 bases between. Overall study findings and caveats: Placebo recipients showed lower spike-specific TCR breadth than vaccinees.

The material sequenced was peripheral blood, taken in a trial of Ad26.COV2.S vaccine versus placebo. The rearrangement joins TRBV3-1 (or the pseudogene TRBV3-2) to TRBJ1-1, with D uncertain. The sequence was collected from a person aged 18-60 years who received the Ad26.COV2.S COVID-19 vaccine or a placebo. The CDR3 reads CASSQEAGWGSGNTEAFF. DNA of the CDR3: TGTGCCAGCAGCCAAGAGGCGGGATGGGGTAGTGGGAACACTGAAGCTTTCTTT.